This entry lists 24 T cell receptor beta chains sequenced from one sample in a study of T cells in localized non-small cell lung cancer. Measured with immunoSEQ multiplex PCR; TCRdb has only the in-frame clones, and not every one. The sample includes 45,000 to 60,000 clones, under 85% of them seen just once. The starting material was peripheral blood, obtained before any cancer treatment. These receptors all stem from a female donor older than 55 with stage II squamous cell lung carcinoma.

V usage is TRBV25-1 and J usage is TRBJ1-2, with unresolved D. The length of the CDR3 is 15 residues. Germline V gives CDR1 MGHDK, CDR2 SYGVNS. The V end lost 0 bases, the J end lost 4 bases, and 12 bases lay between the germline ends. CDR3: CASSEYSRTGYGYTF. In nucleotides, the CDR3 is TGTGCCAGCAGTGAATATAGCAGGACCGGCTATGGCTACACCTTC.

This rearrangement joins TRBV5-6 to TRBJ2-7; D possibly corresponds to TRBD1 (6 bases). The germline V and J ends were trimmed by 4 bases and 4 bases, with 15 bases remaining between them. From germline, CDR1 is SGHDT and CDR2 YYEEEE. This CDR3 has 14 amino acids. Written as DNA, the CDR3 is TGTGCCAGCAGCCGAGGGGGTTCGACGTACGAGCAGTACTTC. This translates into CASSRGGSTYEQYF.

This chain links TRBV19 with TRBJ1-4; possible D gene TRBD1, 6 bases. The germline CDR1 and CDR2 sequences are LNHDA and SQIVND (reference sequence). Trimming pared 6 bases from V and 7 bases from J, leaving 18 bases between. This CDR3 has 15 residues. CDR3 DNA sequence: TGTGCCAGTAGGGGCTGGACGGGGGCTAGTGAAAAACTGTTTTTT. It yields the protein CASRGWTGASEKLFF.

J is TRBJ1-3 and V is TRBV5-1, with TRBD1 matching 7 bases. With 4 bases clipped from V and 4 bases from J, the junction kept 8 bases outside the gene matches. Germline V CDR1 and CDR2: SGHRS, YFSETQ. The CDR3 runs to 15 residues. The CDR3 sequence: CASSARQGSGNTIYF. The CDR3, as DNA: TGCGCCAGCAGCGCCCGACAGGGTTCCGGAAACACCATATATTTT.

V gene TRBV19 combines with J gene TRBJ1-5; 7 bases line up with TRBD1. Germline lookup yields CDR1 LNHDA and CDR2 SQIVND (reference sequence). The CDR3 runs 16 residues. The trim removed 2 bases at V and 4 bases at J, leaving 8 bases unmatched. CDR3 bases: TGTGCCAGTAGTATACCAGGGGGAGGGAGTAATCAGCCCCAGCATTTT. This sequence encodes CASSIPGGGSNQPQHF.

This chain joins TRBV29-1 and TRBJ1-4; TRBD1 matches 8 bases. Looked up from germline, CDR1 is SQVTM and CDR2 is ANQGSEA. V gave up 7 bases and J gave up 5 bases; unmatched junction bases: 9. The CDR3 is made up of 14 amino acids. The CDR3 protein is CSAVSAGGNEKLFF. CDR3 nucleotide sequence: TGCAGCGCCGTCTCCGCAGGGGGCAATGAAAAACTGTTTTTT.

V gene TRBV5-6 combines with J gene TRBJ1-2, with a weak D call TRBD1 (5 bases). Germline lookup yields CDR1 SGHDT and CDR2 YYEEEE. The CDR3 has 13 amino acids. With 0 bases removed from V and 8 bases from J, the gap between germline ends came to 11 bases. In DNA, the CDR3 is TGTGCCAGCAGCTTGGCTGGGGCAAGCGGCTACACCTTC. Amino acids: CASSLAGASGYTF.

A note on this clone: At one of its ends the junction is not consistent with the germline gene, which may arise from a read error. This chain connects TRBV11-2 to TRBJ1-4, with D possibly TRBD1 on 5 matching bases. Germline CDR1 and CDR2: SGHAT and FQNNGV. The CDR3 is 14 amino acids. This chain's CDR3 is CASLLAGTNQKLFF. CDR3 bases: TGTGCCAGCCTTTTGGCTGGGACTAATCAAAAACTGTTTTTT.

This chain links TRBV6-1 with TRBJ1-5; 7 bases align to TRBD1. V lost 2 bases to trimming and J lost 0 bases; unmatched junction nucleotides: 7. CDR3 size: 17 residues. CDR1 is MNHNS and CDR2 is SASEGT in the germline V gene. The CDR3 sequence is CASSELGGIGSNQPQHF. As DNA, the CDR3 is TGTGCCAGCAGTGAATTAGGGGGCATCGGTAGCAATCAGCCCCAGCATTTT.

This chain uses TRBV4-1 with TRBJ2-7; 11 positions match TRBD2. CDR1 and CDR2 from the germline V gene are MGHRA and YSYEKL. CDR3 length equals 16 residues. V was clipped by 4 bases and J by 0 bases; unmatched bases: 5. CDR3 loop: CASSRPSGGSSYEQYF. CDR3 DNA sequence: TGCGCCAGCAGCCGCCCTAGCGGGGGGAGCTCCTACGAGCAGTACTTC.

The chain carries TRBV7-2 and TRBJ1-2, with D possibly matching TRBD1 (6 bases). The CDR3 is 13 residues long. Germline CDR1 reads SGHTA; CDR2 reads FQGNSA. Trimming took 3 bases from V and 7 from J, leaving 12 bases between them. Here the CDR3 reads CASSLAGDGGYTF. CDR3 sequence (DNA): TGTGCCAGCAGCTTGGCAGGGGACGGTGGCTACACCTTC. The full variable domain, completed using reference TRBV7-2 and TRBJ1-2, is GAGVSQSPSNKVTEKGKDVELRCDPISGHTALYWYRQSLGQGLEFLIYFQGNSAPDKSGLPSDRFSAERTGGSVSTLTIQRTQQEDSAVYLCASSLAGDGGYTFGSGTRLTVV.

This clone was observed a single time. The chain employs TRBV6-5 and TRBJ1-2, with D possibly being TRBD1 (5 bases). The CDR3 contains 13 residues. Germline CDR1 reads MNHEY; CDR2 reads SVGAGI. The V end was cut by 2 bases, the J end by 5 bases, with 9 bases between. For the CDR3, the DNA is TGTGCCAGCAGTTACGACAGATTATATGGCTACACCTTC. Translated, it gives CASSYDRLYGYTF.

In nucleotides, the CDR3 is TGTGCCAGCAGCCCCCGTCTAAGGGATAATCAGCCCCAGCATTTT. It codes for CASSPRLRDNQPQHF. This chain joins TRBV7-2 and TRBJ1-5; no clear D gene. Germline lookup yields CDR1 SGHTA and CDR2 FQGNSA. V was cut by 5 bases and J by 4 bases, with 15 bases left in between. CDR3 length: 15 amino acids.

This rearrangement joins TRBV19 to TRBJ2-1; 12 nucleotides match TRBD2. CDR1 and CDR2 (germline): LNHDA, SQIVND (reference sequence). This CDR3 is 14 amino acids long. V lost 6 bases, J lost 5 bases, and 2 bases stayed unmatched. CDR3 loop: CASRLAGGNNEQFF. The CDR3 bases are TGTGCCAGTAGACTAGCGGGGGGAAACAATGAGCAGTTCTTC. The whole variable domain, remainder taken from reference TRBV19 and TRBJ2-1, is DGGITQSPKYLFRKEGQNVTLSCEQNLNHDAMYWYRQDPGQGLRLIYYSQIVNDFQKGDIAEGYSVSREKKESFPLTVTSAQKNPTAFYLCASRLAGGNNEQFFGPGTRLTVL.

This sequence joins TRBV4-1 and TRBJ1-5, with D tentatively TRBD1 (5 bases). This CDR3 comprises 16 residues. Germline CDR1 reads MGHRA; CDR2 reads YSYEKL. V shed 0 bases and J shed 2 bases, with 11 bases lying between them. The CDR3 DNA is TGCGCCAGCAGCCAAGATGGGGTAGGGGGCAATCAGCCCCAGCATTTT. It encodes CASSQDGVGGNQPQHF.

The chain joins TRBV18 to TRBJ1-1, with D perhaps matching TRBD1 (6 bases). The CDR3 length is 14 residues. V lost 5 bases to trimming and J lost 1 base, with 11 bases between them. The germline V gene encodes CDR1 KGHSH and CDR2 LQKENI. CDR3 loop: CASSFLQGNTEAFF. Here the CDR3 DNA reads TGTGCCAGCTCATTTTTACAGGGGAACACTGAAGCTTTCTTT.

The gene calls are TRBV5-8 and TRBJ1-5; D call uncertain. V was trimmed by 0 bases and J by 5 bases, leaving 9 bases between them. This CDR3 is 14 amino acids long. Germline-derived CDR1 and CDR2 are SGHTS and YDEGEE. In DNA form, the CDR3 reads TGTGCCAGCAGCTTGGTGGGTTCCGATCAGCCCCAGCATTTT. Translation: CASSLVGSDQPQHF.

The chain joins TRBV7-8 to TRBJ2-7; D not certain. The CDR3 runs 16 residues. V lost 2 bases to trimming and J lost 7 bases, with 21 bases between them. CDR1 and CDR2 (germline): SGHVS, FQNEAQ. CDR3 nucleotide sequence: TGTGCCAGCAGCTTAACCTTCGCGGAACCTCCTCGGGAGCAGTACTTC. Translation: CASSLTFAEPPREQYF.

CDR3 in amino acids: CASSEPPGWAGNSYEQYF. DNA of the CDR3: TGCGCCAGCAGTGAGCCCCCTGGATGGGCAGGGAACTCCTACGAGCAGTACTTC. The rearrangement joins TRBV10-2 to TRBJ2-7; TRBD1 might be the D (5 bases). Trimming left V 2 bases short and J 0 bases short, with 20 bases between. Germline lookup yields CDR1 WSHSY and CDR2 SAAADI. The CDR3 runs to 18 residues.

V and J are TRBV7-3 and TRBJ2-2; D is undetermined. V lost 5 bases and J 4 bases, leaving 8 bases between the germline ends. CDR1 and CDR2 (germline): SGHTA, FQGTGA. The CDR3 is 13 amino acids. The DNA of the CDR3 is TGTGCCAGCAGCCTCGAACTCACCGGGGAGCTGTTTTTT. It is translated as CASSLELTGELFF.

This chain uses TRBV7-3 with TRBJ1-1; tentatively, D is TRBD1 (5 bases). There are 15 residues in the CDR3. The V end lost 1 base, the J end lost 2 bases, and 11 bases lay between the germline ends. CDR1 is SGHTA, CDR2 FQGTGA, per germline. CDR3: CASSLIAGGNTEAFF. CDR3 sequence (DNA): TGTGCCAGCAGCTTAATTGCGGGGGGAAACACTGAAGCTTTCTTT.

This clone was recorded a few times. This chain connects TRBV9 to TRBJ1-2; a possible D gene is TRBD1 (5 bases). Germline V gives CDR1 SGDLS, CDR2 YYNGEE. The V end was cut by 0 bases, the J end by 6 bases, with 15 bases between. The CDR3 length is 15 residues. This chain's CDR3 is CASSVGGEGWDGYTF. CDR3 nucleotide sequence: TGTGCCAGCAGCGTAGGGGGGGAAGGATGGGATGGCTACACCTTC.

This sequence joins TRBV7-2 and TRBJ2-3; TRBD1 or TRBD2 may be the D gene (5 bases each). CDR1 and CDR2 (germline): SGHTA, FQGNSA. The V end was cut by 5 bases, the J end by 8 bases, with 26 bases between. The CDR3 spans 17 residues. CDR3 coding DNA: TGTGCCAGCAGCGCCCAGGGTTTGGACTTGAGCCCAGCTACGCAGTATTTT. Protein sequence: CASSAQGLDLSPATQYF.

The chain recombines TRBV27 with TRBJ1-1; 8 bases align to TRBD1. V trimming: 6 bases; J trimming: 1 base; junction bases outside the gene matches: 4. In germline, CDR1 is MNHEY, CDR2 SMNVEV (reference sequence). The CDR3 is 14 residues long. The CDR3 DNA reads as TGTGCCAGCAGCCCGGACAGGGCGAACACTGAAGCTTTCTTT. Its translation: CASSPDRANTEAFF.